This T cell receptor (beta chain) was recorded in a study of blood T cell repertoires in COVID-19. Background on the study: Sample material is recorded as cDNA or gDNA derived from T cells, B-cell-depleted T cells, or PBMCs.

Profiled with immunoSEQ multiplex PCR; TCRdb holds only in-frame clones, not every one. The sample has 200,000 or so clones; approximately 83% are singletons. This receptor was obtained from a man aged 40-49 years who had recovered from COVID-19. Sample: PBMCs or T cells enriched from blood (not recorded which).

The CDR3 sequence: CATSRDSYSYEQYF. CDR3 nucleotides: TGTGCCACCTCCCGGGACAGCTACTCCTACGAGCAGTACTTC. The chain uses TRBV28 and TRBJ2-7; 7 nucleotides match TRBD1. J lost 0 bases, V lost 10 bases, and 9 bases had no gene match. CDR1 is MDHEN, CDR2 SYDVKM, per germline. This CDR3 contains 14 residues.